Below, 5 T cell receptor beta chains from the same sample are listed, as sequenced in a study of blood T cell repertoires in COVID-19 (dated by TCRdb to 2018 to 2020). Libraries were constructed by the immunoSEQ multiplex PCR assay. TCRdb re-hosts the immuneACCESS table, in-frame sequences only. Its copies lack some clones; in the studies checked, an unresolved V gene accounts for under half of them, and the cause for the rest is not known. This sample lists about 100,000 clones; about 80% were detected once. The ten largest clones add up to 12% of the sample. The sample consisted of peripheral blood. All receptors derive from a woman between 65 and 79 years old with acute or convalescent COVID-19.

This chain connects TRBV6-5 to TRBJ1-2, with D uncertain. Deletions cut 6 bases from V and 6 bases from J, with 17 bases between. The germline gives CDR1 MNHEY, CDR2 SVGAGI. CDR3 size: 14 residues. The CDR3 sequence: CASSPRSRMNGYTF. The CDR3 nucleotides read TGTGCCAGCAGCCCCCGGTCGAGAATGAATGGCTACACCTTC.

DNA of the CDR3: TGTGCCACCCAGGGGACGCAGTATAGCAATCAGCCCCAGCATTTT. Translation gives CATQGTQYSNQPQHF. This rearrangement joins TRBV19 to TRBJ1-5; weak D call: TRBD1 (6 bases). The CDR3 consists of 15 residues. Trimming left V 10 bases short and J 0 bases short, with 16 bases between. CDR1 is LNHDA and CDR2 is SQIVND in the germline V gene (reference sequence). Combining the CDR3 with reference TRBV19 and TRBJ1-5 gives the whole variable domain DGGITQSPKYLFRKEGQNVTLSCEQNLNHDAMYWYRQDPGQGLRLIYYSQIVNDFQKGDIAEGYSVSREKKESFPLTVTSAQKNPTAFYLCATQGTQYSNQPQHFGDGTRLSIL.

This chain links TRBV6-6 with TRBJ1-5; D is ambiguous. This CDR3 region has 13 residues. V dropped 5 bases and J dropped 7 bases, with 12 bases sitting between them. Germline lookup yields CDR1 MNHNY and CDR2 SVGAGI (reference sequence). The CDR3 region is CASSADSRQPQHF. The CDR3 nucleotides are TGTGCCAGCAGTGCGGACTCGAGGCAGCCCCAGCATTTT.

This clone was detected only a few times. The rearrangement links TRBV7-6 to TRBJ1-2; 9 bases map to TRBD1. With V trimmed by 4 bases and J by 10 bases, 4 bases remained unmatched. Germline V gives CDR1 SGHVS, CDR2 FNYEAQ. The CDR3 is made up of 12 amino acids. In DNA, the CDR3 is TGTGCCAGCAGCTCCCGGGACAGGGACTACACCTTC. Protein product: CASSSRDRDYTF.

The CDR3 bases are TGTGCCAGCAGCTCCCCGAGAGGATACTACAATGAGCAGTTCTTC. Protein product: CASSSPRGYYNEQFF. The chain has TRBV3-1 (or the pseudogene TRBV3-2) and TRBJ2-1; no firm D call. The CDR3 extends over 15 amino acids. The V and J ends lost 5 bases and 3 bases respectively, with 14 bases between them. Germline assignment: CDR1 LGHDT and CDR2 YNNKEL (reference sequence).